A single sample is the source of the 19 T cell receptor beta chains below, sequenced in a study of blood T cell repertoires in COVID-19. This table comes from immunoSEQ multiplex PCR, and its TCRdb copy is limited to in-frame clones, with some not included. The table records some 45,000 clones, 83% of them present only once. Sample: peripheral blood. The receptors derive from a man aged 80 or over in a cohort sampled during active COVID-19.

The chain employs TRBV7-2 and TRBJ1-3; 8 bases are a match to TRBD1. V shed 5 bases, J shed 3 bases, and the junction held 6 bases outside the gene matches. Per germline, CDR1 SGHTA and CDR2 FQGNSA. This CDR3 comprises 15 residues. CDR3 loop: CASSAGQGGGNTIYF. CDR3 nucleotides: TGTGCCAGCAGCGCCGGACAGGGAGGTGGAAACACCATATATTTT.

The CDR3 loop reads CASSLAGLAVQETQYF. CDR3 nucleotides: TGCGCCAGCAGCTTGGCAGGACTAGCGGTACAAGAGACCCAGTACTTC. This chain uses TRBV5-1 with TRBJ2-5, with 10 bases fitting TRBD2. Germline V gene lookup returns CDR1 SGHRS and CDR2 YFSETQ. The CDR3 is 16 amino acids. With V trimmed by 0 bases and J by 2 bases, 4 bases remained unmatched.

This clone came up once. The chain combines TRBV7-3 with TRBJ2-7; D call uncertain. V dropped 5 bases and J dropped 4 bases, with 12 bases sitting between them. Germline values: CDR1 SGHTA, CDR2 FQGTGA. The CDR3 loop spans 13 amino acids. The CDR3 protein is CASSPQPGYEQYF. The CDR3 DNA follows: TGTGCCAGCAGCCCGCAACCAGGATACGAGCAGTACTTC. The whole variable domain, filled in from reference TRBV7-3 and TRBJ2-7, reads GAGVSQTPSNKVTEKGKYVELRCDPISGHTALYWYRQSLGQGPEFLIYFQGTGAADDSGLPNDRFFAVRPEGSVSTLKIQRTERGDSAVYLCASSPQPGYEQYFGPGTRLTVT.

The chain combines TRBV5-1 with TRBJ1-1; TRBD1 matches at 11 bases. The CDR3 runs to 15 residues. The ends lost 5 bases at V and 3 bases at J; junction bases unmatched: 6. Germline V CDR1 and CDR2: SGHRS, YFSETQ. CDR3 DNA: TGCGCCAGCAGGGGGGACAGGGGGTCGCACACTGAAGCTTTCTTT. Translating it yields CASRGDRGSHTEAFF.

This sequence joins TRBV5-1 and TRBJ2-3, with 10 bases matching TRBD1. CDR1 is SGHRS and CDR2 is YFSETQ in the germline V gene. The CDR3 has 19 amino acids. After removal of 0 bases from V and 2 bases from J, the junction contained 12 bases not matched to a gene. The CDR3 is CASSLALTGGRSLTDTQYF. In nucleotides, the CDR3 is TGCGCCAGCAGCTTGGCCTTGACAGGGGGCCGGAGTCTCACAGATACGCAGTATTTT. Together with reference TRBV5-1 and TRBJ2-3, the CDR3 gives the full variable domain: KAGVTQTPRYLIKTRGQQVTLSCSPISGHRSVSWYQQTPGQGLQFLFEYFSETQRNKGNFPGRFSGRQFSNSRSEMNVSTLELGDSALYLCASSLALTGGRSLTDTQYFGPGTRLTVL.

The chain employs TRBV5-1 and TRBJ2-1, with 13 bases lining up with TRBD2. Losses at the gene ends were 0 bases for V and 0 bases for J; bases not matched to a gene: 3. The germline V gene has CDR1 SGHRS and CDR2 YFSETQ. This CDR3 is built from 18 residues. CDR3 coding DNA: TGCGCCAGCAGCTTGGGGACTAGCGGGAGCCTCTCCTACAATGAGCAGTTCTTC. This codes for CASSLGTSGSLSYNEQFF.

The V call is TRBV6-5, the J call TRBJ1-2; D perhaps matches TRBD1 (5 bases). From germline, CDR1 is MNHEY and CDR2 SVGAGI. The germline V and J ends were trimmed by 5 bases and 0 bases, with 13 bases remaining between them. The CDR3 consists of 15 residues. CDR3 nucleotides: TGTGCCAGCAGTCAATTCGGGGGTACTAACTATGGCTACACCTTC. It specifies CASSQFGGTNYGYTF.

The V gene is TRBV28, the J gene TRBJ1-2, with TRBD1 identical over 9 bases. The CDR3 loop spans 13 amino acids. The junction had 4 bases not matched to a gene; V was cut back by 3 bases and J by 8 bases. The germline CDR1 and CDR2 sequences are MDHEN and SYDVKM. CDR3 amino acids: CASSLNRGPGYTF. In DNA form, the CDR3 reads TGTGCCAGCAGTTTGAACAGGGGGCCCGGCTACACCTTC.

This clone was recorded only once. As DNA, the CDR3 is TGCGCCAGCAGCTACGATCTTACAGGGATACGGAACACCGGGGAGCTGTTTTTT. It specifies CASSYDLTGIRNTGELFF. The gene calls are TRBV4-1 and TRBJ2-2, with D possibly matching TRBD1 (6 bases). V was trimmed by 5 bases and J by 1 base, leaving 20 bases between them. The CDR3 covers 18 residues. In germline, CDR1 is MGHRA, CDR2 YSYEKL.

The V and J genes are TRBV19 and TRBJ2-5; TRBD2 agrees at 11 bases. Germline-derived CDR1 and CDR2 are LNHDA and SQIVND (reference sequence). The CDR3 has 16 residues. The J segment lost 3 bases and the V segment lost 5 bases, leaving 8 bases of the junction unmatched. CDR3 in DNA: TGTGCCAGTAGTTCGAGACTAGCGGGGCGGAAAGAGACCCAGTACTTC. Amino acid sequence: CASSSRLAGRKETQYF.

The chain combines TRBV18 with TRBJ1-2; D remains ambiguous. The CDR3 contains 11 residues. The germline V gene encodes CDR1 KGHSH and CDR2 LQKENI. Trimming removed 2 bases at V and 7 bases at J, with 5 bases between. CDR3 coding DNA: TGTGCCAGCTCACCAGGGAGTGGCTACACCTTC. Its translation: CASSPGSGYTF.

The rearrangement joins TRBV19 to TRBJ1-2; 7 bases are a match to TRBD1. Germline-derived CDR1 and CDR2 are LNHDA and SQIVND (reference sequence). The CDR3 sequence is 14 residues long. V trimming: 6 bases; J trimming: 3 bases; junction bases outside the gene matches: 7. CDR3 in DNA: TGTGCCAGTAGCCACCCGACAGGGTACTATGGCTACACCTTC. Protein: CASSHPTGYYGYTF.

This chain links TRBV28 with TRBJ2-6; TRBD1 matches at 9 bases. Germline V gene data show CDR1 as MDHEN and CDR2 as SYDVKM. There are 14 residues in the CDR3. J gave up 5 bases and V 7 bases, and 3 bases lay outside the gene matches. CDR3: CASNRGRRANVLTF. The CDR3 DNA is TGTGCCAGCAACAGGGGGCGTAGGGCCAACGTCCTGACTTTC. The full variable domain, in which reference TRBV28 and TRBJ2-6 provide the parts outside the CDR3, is DVKVTQSSRYLVKRTGEKVFLECVQDMDHENMFWYRQDPGLGLRLIYFSYDVKMKEKGDIPEGYSVSREKKERFSLILESASTNQTSMYLCASNRGRRANVLTFGAGSRLTVL.

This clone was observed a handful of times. The CDR3 loop is CASSSRGTGVREQYF. CDR3 nucleotide sequence: TGTGCCAGCAGCTCGAGGGGGACAGGGGTACGCGAGCAGTACTTC. The V gene is TRBV5-6, the J gene TRBJ2-7; 10 bases are a match to TRBD1. Germline-derived CDR1 and CDR2 are SGHDT and YYEEEE. Trimming cost V 3 bases and J 6 bases; bases outside gene matches: 9. This CDR3 comprises 15 residues.

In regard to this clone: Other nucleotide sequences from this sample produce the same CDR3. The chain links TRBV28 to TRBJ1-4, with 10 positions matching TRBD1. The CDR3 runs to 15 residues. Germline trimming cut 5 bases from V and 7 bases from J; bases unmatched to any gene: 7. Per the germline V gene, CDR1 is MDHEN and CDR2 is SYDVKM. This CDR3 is CASSTSGTGVEKLFF. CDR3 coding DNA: TGTGCCAGCAGTACGTCCGGGACAGGGGTTGAAAAACTGTTTTTT.

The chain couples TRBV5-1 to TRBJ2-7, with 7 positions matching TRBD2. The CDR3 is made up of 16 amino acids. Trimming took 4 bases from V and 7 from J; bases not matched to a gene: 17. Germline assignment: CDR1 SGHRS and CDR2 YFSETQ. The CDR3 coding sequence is TGCGCCAGCAGCCCCCGGGGAGCGGGGAGGGTAGATGAGCAGTACTTC. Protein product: CASSPRGAGRVDEQYF.

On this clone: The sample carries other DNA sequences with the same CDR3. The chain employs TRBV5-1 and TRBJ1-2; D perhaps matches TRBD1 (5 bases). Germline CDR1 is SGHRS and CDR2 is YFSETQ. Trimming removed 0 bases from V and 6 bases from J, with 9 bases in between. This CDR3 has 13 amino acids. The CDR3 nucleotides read TGCGCCAGCAGCTTGGGCGTCAGGGATGGCTACACCTTC. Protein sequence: CASSLGVRDGYTF.

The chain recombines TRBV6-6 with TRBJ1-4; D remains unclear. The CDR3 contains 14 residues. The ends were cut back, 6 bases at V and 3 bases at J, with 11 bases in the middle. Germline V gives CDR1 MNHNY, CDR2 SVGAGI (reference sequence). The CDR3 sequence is CASSRPWPNEKLFF. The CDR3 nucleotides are TGTGCCAGCAGCCGACCTTGGCCTAATGAAAAACTGTTTTTT.

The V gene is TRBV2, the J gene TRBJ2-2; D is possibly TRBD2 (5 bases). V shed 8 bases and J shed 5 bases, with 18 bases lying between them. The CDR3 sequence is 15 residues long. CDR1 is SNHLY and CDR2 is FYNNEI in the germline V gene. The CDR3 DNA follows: TGTGCCAGCCGCCCTGGCGGCGGAGGAACCGGGGAGCTGTTTTTT. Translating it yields CASRPGGGGTGELFF.